The 17 T cell receptor beta chains below all came from one sample that was sequenced in a study of blood T cell repertoires in COVID-19. Sequencing used immunoSEQ multiplex PCR; TCRdb keeps in-frame clones, though not all of them. Of around 180,000 clones listed, roughly 85% are singletons. Source material: peripheral blood. The receptor set was obtained from a man between 60 and 75 years old with acute or convalescent COVID-19.

The chain uses TRBV11-2 and TRBJ2-7, with unresolved D. Germline V lookup: CDR1 SGHAT, CDR2 FQNNGV. The CDR3 totals 13 residues. V was clipped by 1 base and J by 2 bases, with 6 bases between them. The CDR3 protein is CASSLGRPYEQYF. The CDR3 nucleotides are TGTGCCAGCAGCTTAGGGAGACCCTACGAGCAGTACTTC.

The V call is TRBV28, the J call TRBJ1-6, with D tentatively TRBD1 (5 bases). The CDR3 has 16 residues. The ends were cut back, 8 bases at V and 8 bases at J, with 22 bases in the middle. CDR1 and CDR2 (germline): MDHEN, SYDVKM. DNA of the CDR3: TGTGCCAGCGGCCACCGGAGGGGCCTAGGGGATTCACCCCTCCACTTT. This codes for CASGHRRGLGDSPLHF. Full variable domain (rest looked up from reference TRBV28 and TRBJ1-6): DVKVTQSSRYLVKRTGEKVFLECVQDMDHENMFWYRQDPGLGLRLIYFSYDVKMKEKGDIPEGYSVSREKKERFSLILESASTNQTSMYLCASGHRRGLGDSPLHFGNGTRLTVT.

V and J are TRBV6-5 and TRBJ2-7; D might be TRBD2 (6 bases). CDR3 length: 14 amino acids. The V gene lost 8 bases and the J gene lost 0 bases, with 14 bases spanning the gap. CDR1 and CDR2 from the germline V gene are MNHEY and SVGAGI. The CDR3 nucleotides read TGTGCCAGCCACCCGCTAGCGCGCTCCTACGAGCAGTACTTC. It is translated as CASHPLARSYEQYF.

J is TRBJ2-7 and V is TRBV27; a possible D gene is TRBD2 (7 bases). Looked up from germline, CDR1 is MNHEY and CDR2 is SMNVEV (reference sequence). The V end lost 2 bases, the J end lost 0 bases, and 11 bases lay between the germline ends. This CDR3 contains 15 residues. CDR3 bases: TGTGCCAGCAGTTTAGCGGGGGACATCTCCTACGAGCAGTACTTC. It yields the protein CASSLAGDISYEQYF.

The CDR3 DNA sequence: TGTGCCAGCAGCCTACAGGGGGATACGCAGTATTTT. Its protein product is CASSLQGDTQYF. The J gene is TRBJ2-3, the V gene TRBV7-8; 7 positions agree with TRBD1. CDR3 length equals 12 residues. Germline V gene sequence: CDR1 SGHVS, CDR2 FQNEAQ. Germline trimming cut 5 bases from V and 6 bases from J; bases unmatched to any gene: 2. Full variable domain (outside the CDR3, taken from reference TRBV7-8 and TRBJ2-3): GAGVSQSPRYKVAKRGQDVALRCDPISGHVSLFWYQQALGQGPEFLTYFQNEAQLDKSGLPSDRFFAERPEGSVSTLKIQRTQQEDSAVYLCASSLQGDTQYFGPGTRLTVL.

CDR3 in amino acids: CASRPSTDTQYF. The DNA of the CDR3 is TGTGCAAGTCGCCCGAGCACAGATACGCAGTATTTT. The chain joins TRBV12-2 to TRBJ2-3; TRBD2, the D gene given by the table, was not confirmed from the DNA. TRBV12-2 is marked as a pseudogene. This CDR3 contains 12 residues.

The rearrangement uses TRBV2 and TRBJ2-7; D uncertain. The germline V and J ends were trimmed by 7 bases and 3 bases, with 7 bases remaining between them. CDR3 length equals 11 residues. Germline lookup yields CDR1 SNHLY and CDR2 FYNNEI. CDR3 nucleotides: TGTGCCAGCAAGGAGAGCTACGAGCAGTACTTC. Translating it yields CASKESYEQYF.

The rearrangement joins TRBV27 to TRBJ2-7; 12 bases fit TRBD2. Germline CDR1 reads MNHEY; CDR2 reads SMNVEV (reference sequence). This CDR3 region has 19 residues. After removal of 0 bases from V and 3 bases from J, the junction contained 12 bases not matched to a gene. The CDR3 sequence is CASSLSSSASGRAVYEQYF. The CDR3 coding sequence is TGTGCCAGCAGTTTATCCTCTTCGGCTAGCGGGAGGGCCGTCTACGAGCAGTACTTC.

This sequence joins TRBV18 and TRBJ1-5, with D unclear. This CDR3 has 16 residues. The germline gives CDR1 KGHSH, CDR2 LQKENI. V was shortened by 4 bases and J by 0 bases, with 13 bases between the two germline ends. The CDR3 DNA reads TGTGCCAGCTCACTCTCGACATTTTCTAGCAATCAGCCCCAGCATTTT. This codes for CASSLSTFSSNQPQHF.

The sample holds one count of this clone. The gene calls are TRBV5-8 and TRBJ1-2; D unclear. CDR3 length: 14 residues. V lost 2 bases and J lost 6, with 14 bases in between. Germline-derived CDR1 and CDR2 are SGHTS and YDEGEE. CDR3 bases: TGTGCCAGCAGCTTACGAAGCGGTACGAATGGCTACACCTTC. Protein product: CASSLRSGTNGYTF.

The chain combines TRBV7-2 with TRBJ2-4; D may be TRBD1 (5 bases). V was clipped by 6 bases and J by 1 base, with 10 bases between them. Germline loops: CDR1 SGHTA, CDR2 FQGNSA. The CDR3 consists of 14 residues. CDR3 DNA: TGTGCCAGCAGTACCCCAGGGGCCAAAAACATTCAGTACTTC. Translating it yields CASSTPGAKNIQYF.

The genes are TRBV5-4 and TRBJ2-1; 10 bases agree with TRBD1. J was trimmed by 9 bases and V by 4 bases; bases with no gene match: 4. CDR3 length: 13 amino acids. Germline CDR1 is SGHNT and CDR2 is YYREEE (reference sequence). The chain's CDR3 is CASSQTGGFEQFF. In nucleotides, the CDR3 is TGTGCCAGCAGCCAGACAGGGGGCTTTGAGCAGTTCTTC.

This rearrangement joins TRBV6-6 to TRBJ2-7; maybe TRBD1 (6 bases). V dropped 8 bases and J dropped 2 bases, with 7 bases sitting between them. Germline CDR1 reads MNHNY; CDR2 reads SVGAGI (reference sequence). This CDR3 has 11 residues. The CDR3 region has the DNA TGTGCCAGCCGGACAGCCTACGAGCAGTACTTC. It codes for CASRTAYEQYF.

The rearrangement uses TRBV2 and TRBJ2-7; maybe TRBD1 (5 bases). Germline V gene sequence: CDR1 SNHLY, CDR2 FYNNEI. With 7 bases removed from V and 5 bases from J, the gap between germline ends came to 15 bases. The CDR3 is made up of 13 amino acids. CDR3 amino acids: CASTPDSPNEQYF. CDR3 coding DNA: TGTGCCAGCACTCCCGACAGCCCCAACGAGCAGTACTTC.

This rearrangement joins TRBV28 to TRBJ1-2; a possible D gene is TRBD1 (6 bases). V was trimmed by 4 bases and J by 6 bases, leaving 12 bases between them. The CDR3 runs to 13 residues. Per germline, CDR1 MDHEN and CDR2 SYDVKM. The CDR3: CASSYRVWDGYTF. DNA for the CDR3: TGTGCCAGCAGTTACAGGGTTTGGGATGGCTACACCTTC.

As DNA, the CDR3 is TGCAGCGACGGGACTACCACAGATACGCAGTATTTT. Its protein is CSDGTTTDTQYF. The chain combines TRBV29-1 with TRBJ2-3; TRBD2 matches at 7 bases. This CDR3 region has 12 residues. The trim removed 7 bases at V and 2 bases at J, leaving 3 bases unmatched. Germline-derived CDR1 and CDR2 are SQVTM and ANQGSEA.

V and J are TRBV6-6 and TRBJ1-3, with TRBD1 matching 8 bases. J lost 3 bases, V lost 5 bases, and 9 bases had no gene match. The CDR3 runs to 16 residues. Germline values: CDR1 MNHNY, CDR2 SVGAGI (reference sequence). The CDR3 sequence: CASSRQGKVGGNTIYF. As DNA, the CDR3 is TGTGCCAGCAGTCGACAGGGGAAGGTCGGTGGAAACACCATATATTTT.